This entry concerns a single T cell receptor beta chain. Its cognate antigen is unknown. MiXCR was run by TCRdb on the reads, yielding one entry per CDR3 protein. The table records around 750,000 distinct CDR3 sequences, around a third of them present only once. CDR3 length: 14 residues. J gave up 6 bases and V 6 bases, and 5 bases lay outside the gene matches. Germline CDR1 and CDR2: MNHEY and SVGAGI. This specimen belongs to a study of T cell repertoires in cytomegalovirus infection. Background on the study: Based on public TCR beta signatures, there were indications of CMV infection and of a matching HLA type.

The TCR originated in a human donor in good health (CMV status not recorded). Some clones in this sample may be carry-over from other donors' samples. The sequencing here drew on cultured CD8+ T cells from PBMCs, taken from culture after CMV antigen stimulation. The chain combines TRBV6-5 with TRBJ1-6, with 7 bases matching TRBD1. Written as DNA, the CDR3 is TGTGCCAGCAGCGACAGGGCAATTAATTCACCCCTCCACTTT. This gives the protein CASSDRAINSPLHF.